This T cell receptor beta chain was documented in a study of cytomegalovirus exposure and HLA in healthy donors. It was with 60 Vbeta and 13 Jbeta primers that the PCR ran. Repertoires were generated with immunoSEQ multiplex PCR, while TCRdb's copy carries only in-frame clones and drops some. The table shows over 150,000 clones, with about four fifths occurring only once. Trimming took 0 bases from V and 2 from J, leaving 8 bases between them. This CDR3 spans 14 amino acids. CDR1 is SGDLS, CDR2 YYNGEE, per germline. Material for sequencing was PBMCs. The TCR sequence derives from a young woman in good health and CMV-seropositive. The chain carries TRBV9 and TRBJ1-2; D is unclear. The CDR3 DNA is TGTGCCAGCAGCGTAGGACATGGAAACTATGGCTACACCTTC. This sequence encodes CASSVGHGNYGYTF.